One sample yielded the 9 T cell receptor beta chains listed below, sequenced in a study of T-cell reconstitution after alpha-beta-depleted transplantation in children. Unique molecular identifiers were incorporated during preparation of the TCRbeta library. MiXCR, applied by TCRdb to the PCR reads, yields one record per CDR3 protein. The table shows roughly 790,000 distinct CDR3 sequences, with about 16% occurring only once. The sample consisted of PBMCs, mostly from graft donor cells, taken 360 days after TCRalphabeta/CD19-depleted stem cell transplant. Receptors were obtained from a male patient younger than 18 who had a stem cell transplant for acute lymphoblastic leukemia, so the T cells may come from the graft donor.

This clonotype showed up just a few times. The chain recombines TRBV14 with TRBJ1-6; possibly TRBD1 for D (6 bases). Germline CDR1 is SGHDN and CDR2 is FVKESK. There are 15 residues in the CDR3. Trimming shortened V by 3 bases and J by 7 bases, and 13 bases separated the two germline ends. DNA of the CDR3: TGTGCCAGCAGCCAGAGGGGCCAGGGGAATTCACCCCTCCACTTT. Protein: CASSQRGQGNSPLHF.

V usage is TRBV20-1 and J usage is TRBJ2-3, with no clear D. Germline V gene data show CDR1 as DFQATT and CDR2 as SNEGSKA (reference sequence). The CDR3 length is 14 residues. The V gene lost 3 bases and the J gene lost 4 bases, with 14 bases spanning the gap. DNA of the CDR3: TGCAGTGCTAGTAACCCCCTAGTCGCAGATACGCAGTATTTT. It yields the protein CSASNPLVADTQYF.

This rearrangement joins TRBV5-5 to TRBJ2-1; TRBD2 aligns across 7 bases. V trimming: 0 bases; J trimming: 6 bases; junction bases outside the gene matches: 12. In germline, CDR1 is SGHKS, CDR2 YYEKEE (reference sequence). This CDR3 spans 17 amino acids. The DNA for the CDR3 is TGTGCCAGCAGCTTGGCCCGGGTGCGGGAGCGGCTCAATGAGCAGTTCTTC. Translation: CASSLARVRERLNEQFF.

This clonotype was recorded a few times. CDR3 nucleotides: TGTGCCAGCAGTTTCGTACTAGCGGGAGTCCGGTACGAGCAGTACTTC. Amino acids: CASSFVLAGVRYEQYF. The gene calls are TRBV28 and TRBJ2-7; 11 nucleotides match TRBD2. This CDR3 region has 16 residues. V was pared by 3 bases and J by 4 bases, with 8 bases of the junction left unmatched. Germline-derived CDR1 and CDR2 are MDHEN and SYDVKM.

This clonotype was observed a few times. The CDR3 protein is CASSSRSGSRPYNEQFF. CDR3 nucleotide sequence: TGTGCCAGCAGCTCCCGTAGCGGGAGTCGTCCCTACAATGAGCAGTTCTTC. V and J are TRBV9 and TRBJ2-1; 9 bases fit TRBD2. Trimming at V came to 4 bases and at J to 2 bases, leaving 10 bases not matched to a gene. Per germline, CDR1 SGDLS and CDR2 YYNGEE. This CDR3 is 17 amino acids long.

The genes are TRBV18 and TRBJ2-3, with 13 bases aligning to TRBD2. The CDR3 length is 18 residues. Germline CDR1 is KGHSH and CDR2 is LQKENI. J gave up 0 bases and V 5 bases, and 8 bases lay outside the gene matches. CDR3 nucleotides: TGTGCCAGCTCATCGAGGACTAGCGGGAGAACGAGCACAGATACGCAGTATTTT. Its protein is CASSSRTSGRTSTDTQYF.

The sample holds many counts of this clonotype. The rearrangement joins TRBV29-1 to TRBJ2-7, with 9 bases aligning to TRBD2. V trimming: 7 bases; J trimming: 0 bases; junction bases outside the gene matches: 7. The CDR3 spans 14 residues. The V gene's germline CDR1 is SQVTM and CDR2 ANQGSEA. CDR3 bases: TGCAGCGGATTAGCGGGGGCCAGCTCCTACGAGCAGTACTTC. It codes for CSGLAGASSYEQYF.

The chain couples TRBV7-9 to TRBJ2-1; D uncertain. Trimming shortened V by 8 bases and J by 8 bases, and 10 bases separated the two germline ends. CDR1 and CDR2 (germline): SEHNR, FQNEAQ (reference sequence). The CDR3 totals 11 residues. The CDR3 DNA is TGTGCCAGCCCTAGGTCCGATGAGCAGTTCTTC. Translating gives CASPRSDEQFF.

Points on this clonotype: The junction differs from germline at one of its ends, possibly a read error. J is TRBJ1-1 and V is TRBV2; D unresolved. The CDR3 is made up of 12 amino acids. The V gene's germline CDR1 is SNHLY and CDR2 FYNNEI. CDR3: CANSEREFEAFF. The CDR3 DNA reads as TGTGCCAACAGTGAACGGGAATTTGAAGCTTTCTTT.